This is a list of T cell receptor beta chains from one sample in a study of cytomegalovirus exposure and HLA in healthy donors. The assay was immunoSEQ multiplex PCR, and TCRdb's table has in-frame clones only and misses some. The repertoire holds more than 95,000 clones, with about 86% as singletons. Sequenced material: PBMCs. These receptors were collected from a woman aged 25 to 39 in good health and CMV-seronegative. CDR3s include the opening cysteine and the closing phenylalanine or tryptophan.

v_call cdr3_aa
TRBV5-4 CASSLVLAGGGAEQYF
TRBV27 CASSSLETQYF
TRBV5-1 CASSFRGLAGDYPAYEQYF
TRBV19 CASRAGTGDNEQFF
TRBV6-5 CASSARGNYGYTF
TRBV2 CASSDGDSSTNEKLFF
TRBV10-2 CASSESGGQGSPLHF
TRBV7-9 CASTLNPDGYTF
TRBV28 CASSPGQGLSEQYF
TRBV5-4 CASSPAGREVNGELFF
TRBV28 CASSHNPGLASQETQYF
TRBV28 CASNRRTGLSLAKNIQYF
TRBV7-2 CASSLEGLQAFF
TRBV10-3 CAISGTSGSYEQYF
TRBV7-9 CASSLIIGTLHNEQFF
TRBV7-2 CASSSSLGTGRGYTF
TRBV18 CASSPLMNSGRSNTGELFF
TRBV10-3 CAISKDRVHEQYF
TRBV5-1 CASSLDQSSTIYF
TRBV7-3 CASSLIPLAGANTGELFF
TRBV2 CASSEVWGRTDTQYF
TRBV6-5 CATRTGIIPGNTIYF
TRBV27 CASSSRQGINQPQHF